The rows below give T cell receptor beta chains drawn from one sample of a study of OX40 agonist ivuxolimab in advanced cancers. The repertoire was sequenced with immunoSEQ multiplex PCR; TCRdb's copy has only in-frame clones and lacks some. The sample contains more than 55,000 clones, approximately 89% of which appear only once. Sequenced material: CD4+ or CD8+ T cells sorted from blood, taken in a trial of the OX40 agonist ivuxolimab. The receptors were sampled from an adult with an advanced solid tumor such as melanoma, head and neck, liver or kidney cancer. CDR3s include the opening cysteine and the closing phenylalanine or tryptophan. D genes are given only for firm matches. A clone size is listed for some rows: how often the clone was seen (once, few, many), or a class if it is expanded.

TRBJ1-1 | TRBV5-1 | - | - | CASSLDWVNTEAFF | TGCGCCAGCAGCTTGGATTGGGTGAACACTGAAGCTTTCTTT
TRBJ1-2 | TRBV5-4 | - | - | CASSQVPPGYGYTF | TGTGCCAGCAGCCAAGTACCCCCAGGCTATGGCTACACCTTC
TRBJ2-3 | TRBV6-1 | TRBD2 | - | CATQKTGTITDTQYF | TGTGCCACCCAGAAAACCGGGACTATAACAGATACGCAGTATTTT
TRBJ1-3 | TRBV9 | - | - | CASSFSGGGSGNTIYF | TGTGCCAGCAGCTTTAGTGGGGGAGGGTCTGGAAACACCATATATTTT
TRBJ2-1 | TRBV12-5 | - | - | CASGLVLGVGSGPSYNEQFF | TGTGCTAGTGGTTTGGTATTGGGCGTTGGTAGCGGTCCCTCCTACAATGAGCAGTTCTTC
TRBJ1-5 | TRBV6-5 | - | - | CASSYDGQSQPQHF | TGTGCCAGCAGTTACGATGGGCAGAGTCAGCCCCAGCATTTT
TRBJ1-4 | TRBV18 | TRBD1 | - | CASSSDRGEEKLFF | TGTGCCAGCTCATCCGACAGGGGCGAGGAAAAACTGTTTTTT
TRBJ1-5 | TRBV28 | - | - | CASSLPGGNNQPQHF | TGTGCCAGCAGTTTACCCGGGGGAAACAATCAGCCCCAGCATTTT
TRBJ1-3 | TRBV7-9 | TRBD1 | - | CASRLTGTGFDGNTIYF | TGTGCCAGCAGATTAACCGGGACAGGCTTTGACGGAAACACCATATATTTT
TRBJ1-2 | TRBV2 | - | - | CATSMRGVGYGYTF | TGTGCCACCTCCATGAGGGGAGTCGGCTATGGCTACACCTTC
TRBJ1-5 | TRBV6-5 | TRBD1 | - | CASWDRVDDQPQHF | TGTGCCAGTTGGGACAGGGTCGACGATCAGCCCCAGCATTTT
TRBJ2-7 | TRBV7-9 | - | - | CASSPRGVSYEQYF | TGTGCCAGCAGCCCCAGGGGGGTCTCCTACGAGCAGTACTTC
TRBJ2-2 | TRBV5-1 | - | - | CAWGIGGSNTGELFF | TGCGCCTGGGGAATCGGCGGGTCGAACACCGGGGAGCTGTTTTTT
TRBJ2-7 | TRBV5-1 | - | - | CASSQVQYAATYEQYF | TGCGCCAGCAGCCAGGTTCAGTACGCCGCCACCTACGAGCAGTACTTC
TRBJ2-1 | TRBV9 | TRBD2 | - | CASSATPGLDNEQFF | TGTGCCAGCAGCGCTACCCCGGGACTAGACAATGAGCAGTTCTTC
TRBJ2-1 | TRBV4-2 | - | few | CASSQGRQGEQFF | TGTGCCAGCAGCCAAGGGCGGCAGGGCGAGCAGTTCTTC
TRBJ1-2 | TRBV2 | - | few | CAILGGNSNYGYTF | TGTGCCATCTTGGGGGGGAACTCTAACTATGGCTACACCTTC
TRBJ2-1 | TRBV7-2 | - | - | CASSPLVGFWSSYNEQFF | TGTGCCAGCAGCCCCCTGGTGGGCTTCTGGAGCTCCTACAATGAGCAGTTCTTC
TRBJ2-7 | TRBV5-8 | - | - | CASSSYGREQYF | TGTGCCAGCAGCTCCTACGGACGGGAGCAGTACTTC
TRBJ1-6 | TRBV10-3 | - | - | CAISEAGASVVNSPLHF | TGTGCCATCAGTGAGGCAGGGGCATCGGTAGTCAATTCACCCCTCCACTTT
TRBJ2-1 | TRBV28 | - | - | CASNKWGGLDEQFF | TGTGCCAGCAATAAGTGGGGGGGCCTGGATGAGCAGTTCTTC
TRBJ2-1 | TRBV10-1 | TRBD2 | - | CASSELADEYNEQFF | TGCGCCAGCAGTGAACTAGCGGATGAATACAATGAGCAGTTCTTC
TRBJ2-2 | TRBV5-1 | - | - | CASVYSNTGELFF | TGCGCCAGCGTCTACAGCAACACCGGGGAGCTGTTTTTT
TRBJ2-5 | TRBV19 | - | - | CASSPSGLRETQYF | TGTGCCAGTAGCCCCTCGGGGCTGCGAGAGACCCAGTACTTC
TRBJ1-5 | TRBV5-8 | - | - | CASSFPTDFRNQPQHF | TGTGCCAGCAGCTTTCCGACAGACTTCAGAAATCAGCCCCAGCATTTT
TRBJ1-4 | TRBV19 | TRBD1 | - | CASSIRRPGGKEKLFF | TGTGCCAGTAGTATTCGAAGACCAGGGGGAAAGGAAAAACTGTTTTTT
TRBJ2-2 | TRBV5-6 | TRBD2 | once | CASSRGLRGDTGELFF | TGTGCCAGCAGCCGGGGACTTCGGGGGGACACCGGGGAGCTGTTTTTT
TRBJ1-4 | TRBV7-9 | TRBD1 | - | CASSSDRTGVANEKLFF | TGTGCCAGCAGCTCCGATCGGACAGGGGTCGCCAATGAAAAACTGTTTTTT
TRBJ1-1 | TRBV28 | TRBD1 | - | CASLVWGGQGRATEAFF | TGTGCCAGCTTAGTTTGGGGAGGACAGGGGCGGGCAACTGAAGCTTTCTTT
TRBJ1-2 | TRBV9 | - | - | CASSVGAFTNYGYTF | TGTGCCAGCAGCGTAGGAGCATTCACTAACTATGGCTACACCTTC
TRBJ2-1 | TRBV21-1 | - | - | CASSKGVSGDFHNEQFF | TGTGCCAGCAGCAAGGGGGTTAGCGGGGATTTCCACAATGAGCAGTTCTTC
TRBJ1-1 | TRBV5-1 | - | - | CASSLNGEAFF | TGCGCCAGCAGCTTGAATGGTGAAGCTTTCTTT
TRBJ2-7 | TRBV18 | TRBD1 | - | CASSPRQGLNEQYF | TGTGCCAGCTCACCTAGACAGGGCCTCAACGAGCAGTACTTC
TRBJ2-7 | TRBV29-1 | TRBD1 | - | CSVGRTGGTYEQYF | TGCAGCGTTGGCCGGACAGGTGGGACCTACGAGCAGTACTTC
TRBJ2-7 | TRBV29-1 | TRBD1 | - | CSVEAGQGYEQYF | TGCAGCGTTGAAGCGGGACAGGGTTACGAGCAGTACTTC
TRBJ2-1 | TRBV11-2 | - | - | CASSSAGGRKGEQFF | TGTGCCAGCAGTTCCGCCGGGGGTAGGAAAGGTGAGCAGTTCTTC
TRBJ1-1 | TRBV7-2 | - | - | CASSLMALTAEAFF | TGTGCCAGCAGCTTGATGGCCCTCACCGCTGAAGCTTTCTTT
TRBJ2-1 | TRBV7-2 | TRBD2 | - | CASSLMSGGAKEQFF | TGTGCCAGCAGCTTAATGAGCGGGGGGGCCAAAGAGCAGTTCTTC
TRBJ1-2 | TRBV28 | - | - | CASRGPSSYGYTF | TGTGCCAGCAGAGGACCCTCATCCTATGGCTACACCTTC
TRBJ1-3 | TRBV6-6 | - | - | CASSYSTDYIGNTIYF | TGTGCCAGCAGTTACTCGACGGACTACATTGGAAACACCATATATTTT
TRBJ2-7 | TRBV5-6 | TRBD1 | - | CASSPSPGQGSYEQYF | TGTGCCAGCAGCCCCTCCCCGGGACAGGGCTCCTACGAGCAGTACTTC